This T cell receptor beta chain appears in the sequencing data of a study of early T cells in non-severe SARS-CoV-2 infection. Study context: Chains were unpaired, as sequencing was done on bulk RNA from unsorted whole blood.

Trimming pared 5 bases from V and 6 bases from J, leaving 11 bases between. Germline CDR1 LNHDA, CDR2 SQIVND (reference sequence). The CDR3 spans 13 residues. Individual cDNA molecules received unique molecular identifiers during library preparation. TCRdb reprocessed the 5' RACE reads with MiXCR, giving one entry per CDR3 protein. This table holds about 56,000 distinct CDR3 sequences, about 16% found once. Overall study results and limits: There was a bias toward anti-spike CD8 responses in VDJdb matching, which missed private and CD4 specificities.

To note about this clonotype: What it binds is unknown.

Sequences were derived from whole blood, sampled at baseline. The source of this sequence is an adult who was a healthcare worker with PCR-confirmed SARS-CoV-2 infection or an uninfected control (not recorded which). V and J are TRBV19 and TRBJ2-1; D may be TRBD1 (6 bases). The CDR3 loop reads CASSPQGRNEQFF. Written as DNA, the CDR3 is TGTGCCAGTAGTCCCCAGGGGCGCAATGAGCAGTTCTTC.